This TCR beta chain was recovered during a study of T cell responses to AZD1222 COVID-19 vaccine. This clone was observed a single time. Profiling relied on immunoSEQ multiplex PCR, and the TCRdb table lists in-frame clones only, not all of them. The sample gives some 110,000 clones, around 94% of which show up once; 1.6% is in the top ten. The CDR3 runs 11 residues. V was trimmed by 4 bases and J by 3 bases, leaving 4 bases between them. Germline CDR1 and CDR2: SEHNR and FQNEAQ (reference sequence). The input for sequencing was peripheral blood, taken 28 days after the second AZD1222 dose. The gene calls are TRBV7-9 and TRBJ2-7; no firm D call. This clonotype was obtained from an adult who received the AZD1222 COVID-19 vaccine. The CDR3 sequence: CASSSYYEQYF. The CDR3 bases are TGTGCCAGCAGCTCTTACTACGAGCAGTACTTC.